This T cell receptor (beta chain) was retrieved from a study of blood T cell repertoires in COVID-19. This clone was detected once. One end of the junction fails to match germline, which may point to a read error. Methods used by the authors: Amplifying reference gene primers gave estimates of nucleated cell counts. Here immunoSEQ multiplex PCR was the method, and the copy in TCRdb shows in-frame clones only, minus some. V, J and clone size reflect that table, while D and trimming were determined from the DNA. The sample contains roughly 170,000 clones, around 84% of which appear only once. This CDR3 contains 12 residues. Germline-derived CDR1 and CDR2 are GTSNPN and SVGIG (reference sequence).

Sequenced input: peripheral blood. The chain has TRBV30 and TRBJ2-7, with 7 bases aligning to TRBD2. This sequence was found in a woman aged 45-65 years with COVID-19, enrolled during active disease. In DNA form, the CDR3 reads TGTGCCTGGAGTGACCCCCGGGGAGGGTTGCACTTC. This sequence encodes CAWSDPRGGLHF.